What follows is one T cell receptor beta chain and its context. The antigen is undetermined. The germline V and J ends were trimmed by 3 bases and 7 bases, with 6 bases remaining between them. This CDR3 is 12 amino acids long. Germline CDR1 reads SEHNR; CDR2 reads FQNEAQ (reference sequence). This specimen belongs to a study of T cell repertoires in cytomegalovirus infection. Study-wide background: Selection of CMV epitopes for the study included recently identified HLA-C-restricted and well-studied HLA-B-restricted ones. General study results and limits: The ex vivo response was dominated by HLA-C-restricted CMV-specific TCR beta clonotypes.

TCRdb redid the calling of the reads with MiXCR, one entry per CDR3 protein. Among 900,000 to 950,000 distinct CDR3 sequences listed, roughly 30% were seen once. The rearrangement links TRBV7-9 to TRBJ2-2; D gene uncertain. The TCR originated in a human donor in good health (CMV status not recorded). Some clones in this sample may be carry-over from other donors' samples. Here the sequenced sample was cultured CD8+ T cells from PBMCs, taken from culture after CMV antigen stimulation. CDR3 in DNA: TGTGCCAGCAGCTTCGAAGACGGGGAGCTGTTTTTT. It encodes CASSFEDGELFF.